This T cell receptor (beta chain) was obtained from a study of T cell repertoires in cytomegalovirus infection. General study results and limits: Pooled public TCR beta family frequency picked out CMV carriers with the relevant HLA. Dominant in the ex vivo response were TCR beta clonotypes restricted by HLA-C and specific for CMV.

TCRdb itself ran the reads through MiXCR, one entry per CDR3 protein. The sample contains some 700,000 distinct CDR3 sequences, roughly 35% of which appear only once. With 2 bases removed from V and 6 bases from J, the gap between germline ends came to 8 bases. The CDR3 contains 13 residues. For this clonotype: Its antigen is not identified.

Sequenced sample: PBMCs. The rearrangement joins TRBV12-3 or TRBV12-4 to TRBJ2-1; the D gene is possibly TRBD2 (5 bases). This sequence originates from a human donor in good health (CMV status not recorded). Some clones in this sample may be carry-over from other donors' samples. CDR3 DNA: TGTGCCAGCAGTTTATCCGAGGGCAATGAGCAGTTCTTC. Its translation: CASSLSEGNEQFF.